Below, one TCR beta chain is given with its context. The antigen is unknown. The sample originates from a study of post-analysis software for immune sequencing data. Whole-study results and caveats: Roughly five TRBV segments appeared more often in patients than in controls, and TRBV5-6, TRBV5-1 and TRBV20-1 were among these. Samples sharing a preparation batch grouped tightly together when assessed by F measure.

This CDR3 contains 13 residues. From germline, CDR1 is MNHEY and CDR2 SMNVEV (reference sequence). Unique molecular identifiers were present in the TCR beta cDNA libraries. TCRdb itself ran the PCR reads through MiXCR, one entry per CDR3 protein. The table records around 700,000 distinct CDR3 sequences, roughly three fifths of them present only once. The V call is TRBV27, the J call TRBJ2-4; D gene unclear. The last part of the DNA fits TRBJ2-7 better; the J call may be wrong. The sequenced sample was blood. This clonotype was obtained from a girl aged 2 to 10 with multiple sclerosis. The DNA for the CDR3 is TGTGCCAGCAGTCCCGTCACGGCCTACGAGCAGTACTTC. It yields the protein CASSPVTAYEQYF.